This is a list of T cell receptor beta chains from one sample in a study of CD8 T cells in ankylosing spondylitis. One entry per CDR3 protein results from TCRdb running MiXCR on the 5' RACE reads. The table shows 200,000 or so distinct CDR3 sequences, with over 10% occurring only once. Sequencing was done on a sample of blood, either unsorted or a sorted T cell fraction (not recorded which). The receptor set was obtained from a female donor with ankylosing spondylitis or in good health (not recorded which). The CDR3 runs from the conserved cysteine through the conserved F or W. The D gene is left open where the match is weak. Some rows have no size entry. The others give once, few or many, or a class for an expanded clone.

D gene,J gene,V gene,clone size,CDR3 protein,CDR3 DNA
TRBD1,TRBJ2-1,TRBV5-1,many,CASSPSGQGASNEQFF,TGCGCCAGCAGTCCCTCGGGACAGGGGGCGAGCAATGAGCAGTTCTTC
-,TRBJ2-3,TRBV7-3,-,CASSGPGDTQYF,TGTGCCAGCAGCGGGCCGGGGGATACGCAGTATTTT
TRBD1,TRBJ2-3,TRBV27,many,CASSLQGAGTDTQYF,TGTGCCAGCAGTTTACAGGGGGCGGGCACAGATACGCAGTATTTT
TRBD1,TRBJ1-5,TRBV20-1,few,CSAHRTGASNQPQHF,TGCAGTGCTCACAGGACAGGCGCTAGCAATCAGCCCCAGCATTTT
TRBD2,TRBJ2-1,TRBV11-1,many,CASSFGSGGRNEQFF,TGTGCCAGCAGCTTTGGATCGGGAGGGCGCAATGAGCAGTTCTTC
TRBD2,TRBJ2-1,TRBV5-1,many,CASSLMSGTSTDEQFF,TGCGCCAGCAGCTTGATGTCCGGGACTAGCACCGATGAGCAGTTCTTC
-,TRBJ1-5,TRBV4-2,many,CASSQEDDSNQPQHF,TGTGCCAGCAGCCAAGAGGACGATAGCAATCAGCCCCAGCATTTT
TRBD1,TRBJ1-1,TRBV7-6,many,CASSFKQGADEAFF,TGTGCCAGCAGCTTTAAACAGGGGGCTGATGAAGCTTTCTTT
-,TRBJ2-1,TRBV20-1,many,CSVSGTNEQFF,TGCAGTGTTTCGGGAACCAATGAGCAGTTCTTC
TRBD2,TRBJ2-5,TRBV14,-,CASSPGWLAGRETQYF,TGTGCCAGCAGCCCAGGATGGCTAGCGGGAAGGGAGACCCAGTACTTC
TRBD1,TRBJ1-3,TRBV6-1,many,CASTDRGLNTIYF,TGTGCCAGCACGGACAGGGGTTTGAACACCATATATTTT
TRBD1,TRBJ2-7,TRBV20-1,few,CSARLGQGVNEQYF,TGCAGTGCTAGACTCGGACAGGGGGTAAACGAGCAGTACTTC
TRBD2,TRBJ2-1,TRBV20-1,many,CSARALISKGGRLGEQFF,TGCAGTGCTAGAGCACTCATTAGCAAGGGAGGGCGTCTTGGCGAGCAGTTCTTC
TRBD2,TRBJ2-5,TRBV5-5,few,CASSLNLAGSAETQYF,TGTGCCAGCAGCCTCAACCTAGCGGGATCCGCGGAGACCCAGTACTTC
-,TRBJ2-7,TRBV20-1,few,CSARAPSAATTYEQYF,TGCAGTGCTAGGGCACCTTCGGCAGCTACCACCTACGAGCAGTACTTC
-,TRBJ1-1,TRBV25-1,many,CASSEHAEAFF,TGTGCCAGCAGTGAACACGCTGAAGCTTTCTTT
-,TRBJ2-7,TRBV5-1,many,CASSREQVTYEQYF,TGCGCCAGCAGCCGCGAGCAGGTGACCTACGAGCAGTACTTC
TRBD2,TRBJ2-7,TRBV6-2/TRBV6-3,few,CASVKFSSGRNIYEQYF,TGTGCCAGCGTCAAATTCTCTAGCGGGAGGAATATCTACGAGCAGTACTTC
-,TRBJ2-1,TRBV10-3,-,CAIRSEKNPYNEQFF,TGTGCCATCAGGTCGGAAAAAAACCCCTACAATGAGCAGTTCTTC
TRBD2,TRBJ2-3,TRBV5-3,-,CARSGTSGSPDTQYF,TGTGCCAGAAGCGGGACTAGCGGGAGCCCAGATACGCAGTATTTT
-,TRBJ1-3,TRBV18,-,CASSSRQASSGNTIYF,TGTGCCAGCTCATCCAGACAGGCTAGCTCTGGAAACACCATATATTTT
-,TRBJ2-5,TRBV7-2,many,CASSMETQYF,TGTGCCAGCAGCATGGAGACCCAGTACTTC
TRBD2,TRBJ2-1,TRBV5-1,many,CASSLKGGTSGSSYNEQFF,TGCGCCAGCAGCTTGAAGGGGGGGACTAGCGGTAGCTCCTACAATGAGCAGTTCTTC
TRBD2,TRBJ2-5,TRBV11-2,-,CASSQLAGGQETQYF,TGTGCCAGCAGCCAGCTAGCGGGAGGGCAAGAGACCCAGTACTTC
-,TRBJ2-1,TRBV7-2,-,CASSFGGRNEQFF,TGTGCCAGCAGCTTCGGGGGGCGGAATGAGCAGTTCTTC
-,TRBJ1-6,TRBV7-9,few,CASSLGRSPLPF,TGTGCCAGCAGCCTAGGGAGATCACCCCTCCCCTTT
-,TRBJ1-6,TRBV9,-,CASSPGMDSPLHF,TGTGCCAGCAGCCCGGGGATGGATTCACCCCTCCACTTT
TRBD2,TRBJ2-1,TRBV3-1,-,CASSHLGLAGKYNEQFF,TGTGCCAGCAGCCACCTAGGACTAGCGGGAAAGTACAATGAGCAGTTCTTC
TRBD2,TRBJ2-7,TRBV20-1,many,CSASTGLAGELSSYEQYF,TGCAGTGCAAGTACGGGACTAGCGGGAGAGCTCAGCTCCTACGAGCAGTACTTC
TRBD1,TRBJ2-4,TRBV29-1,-,CSVKRQGLINIQYF,TGCAGCGTTAAACGACAGGGTTTAATAAACATTCAGTACTTC
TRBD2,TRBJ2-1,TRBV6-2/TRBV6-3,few,CASESAGERYNEQFF,TGTGCCAGCGAGTCCGCGGGAGAGAGATACAATGAGCAGTTCTTC
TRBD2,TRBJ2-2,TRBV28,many,CASSSLPGTRDTGELFF,TGTGCCAGCAGTTCCCTTCCCGGGACTAGGGACACCGGGGAGCTGTTTTTT
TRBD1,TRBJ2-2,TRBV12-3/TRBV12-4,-,CASRPGQGEAGELFF,TGTGCCAGCAGACCTGGACAGGGTGAGGCCGGGGAGCTGTTTTTT
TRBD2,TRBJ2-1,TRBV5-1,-,CATRGLGYYNEQFF,TGCGCCACCAGAGGACTAGGCTACTACAATGAGCAGTTCTTC
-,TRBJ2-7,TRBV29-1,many,CSVGLANEQYF,TGCAGCGTTGGGCTCGCGAACGAGCAGTACTTC
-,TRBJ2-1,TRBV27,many,CASSPYRVVWVQFF,TGTGCCAGCAGTCCGTATCGAGTAGTTTGGGTGCAGTTCTTC
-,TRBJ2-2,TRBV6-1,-,CASSALGGTGELFF,TGTGCCAGCAGTGCACTAGGGGGCACCGGGGAGCTGTTTTTT
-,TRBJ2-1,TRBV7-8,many,CASSHLRGIIYNEQFF,TGTGCCAGCAGCCACTTGCGAGGGATTATCTACAATGAGCAGTTCTTC
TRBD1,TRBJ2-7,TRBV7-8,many,CASRNRGQNEQYF,TGTGCCAGCAGAAACAGGGGGCAAAACGAGCAGTACTTC
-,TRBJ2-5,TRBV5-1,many,CASSLGSDTQYF,TGCGCCAGCAGCTTGGGTTCGGATACCCAGTACTTC
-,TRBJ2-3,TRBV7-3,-,CASSIFPFGDTQYF,TGTGCCAGCAGCATATTTCCGTTTGGAGATACGCAGTATTTT
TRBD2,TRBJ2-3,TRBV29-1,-,CSVGLAGANTQYF,TGCAGCGTTGGACTAGCGGGAGCAAATACGCAGTATTTT
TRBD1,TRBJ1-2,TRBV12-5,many,CASGSGQGAHYGYTF,TGTGCTAGTGGTTCGGGACAGGGGGCTCACTATGGCTACACCTTC
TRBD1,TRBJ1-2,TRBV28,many,CASSLYQTGILGYTF,TGTGCCAGCAGTTTATACCAGACAGGGATACTTGGCTACACCTTC
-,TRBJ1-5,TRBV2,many,CASSAGLNQPQHF,TGTGCCAGCAGTGCAGGGCTCAATCAGCCCCAGCATTTT
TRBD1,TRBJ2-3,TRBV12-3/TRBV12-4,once,CASSKDLRDREDTQYF,TGTGCCAGCAGCAAAGACCTCCGGGACAGGGAGGATACGCAGTATTTT
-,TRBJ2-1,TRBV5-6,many,CASSSDTEAPNEQFF,TGTGCCAGCAGCTCCGATACCGAAGCGCCCAATGAGCAGTTCTTC
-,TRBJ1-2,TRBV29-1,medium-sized,CSVVSGKGGYTF,TGCAGCGTTGTTTCCGGGAAGGGTGGCTACACCTTC
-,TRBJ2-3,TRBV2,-,CASRVGHRTDTQYF,TGTGCCAGCAGGGTGGGACATCGCACAGATACGCAGTATTTT
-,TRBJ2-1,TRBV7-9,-,CASSSRSGHTIEQFF,TGTGCCAGCAGTTCTCGGTCTGGCCATACAATTGAGCAGTTCTTC
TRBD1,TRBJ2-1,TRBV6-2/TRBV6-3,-,CASSFTGDTYNEQFF,TGTGCCAGCAGTTTTACAGGGGATACCTACAATGAGCAGTTCTTC
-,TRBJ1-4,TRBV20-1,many,CSARDPRGGEKLFF,TGCAGTGCTAGAGATCCCCGGGGTGGAGAAAAACTGTTTTTT
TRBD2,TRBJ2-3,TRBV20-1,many,CSANGLAGTDTQYF,TGCAGTGCTAACGGACTAGCAGGCACAGATACGCAGTATTTT
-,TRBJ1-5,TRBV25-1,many,CASSEPESNQPQHF,TGTGCCAGCAGTGAACCAGAGAGCAATCAGCCCCAGCATTTT
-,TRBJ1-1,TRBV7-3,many,CASSLTERNEAFF,TGTGCCAGCAGCTTAACAGAGAGAAACGAAGCTTTCTTT